The 9 T cell receptor beta chains given below trace back to one sample, sequenced in a study of blood T cell repertoires in COVID-19 (dated by TCRdb to 2019 to 2021). The library was prepared using the immunoSEQ multiplex PCR assay. Imported from immuneACCESS, the table was reduced by TCRdb to in-frame sequences with V and J called. These copies leave out some clones; in studies compared against another copy, an unresolved V gene accounts for under half, and the cause of the remainder is not known. The sample profile shows fewer than 300,000 clones; approximately 85% of them were found once. The leading ten clones occupy roughly 0.87% of the sample. The specimen was peripheral blood. These receptors originate from a human donor with COVID-19, enrolled during active disease. The donor label of this sample is uncertain.

The V gene is TRBV5-6, the J gene TRBJ2-7; D might be TRBD1 (5 bases). Between the trimmed V and J ends, which lost 0 bases and 4 bases, there was a span of 11 bases. Germline CDR1 SGHDT, CDR2 YYEEEE. The CDR3 runs to 14 residues. CDR3 nucleotides: TGTGCCAGCAGCTTGGGACAGATGACTTACGAGCAGTACTTC. This encodes CASSLGQMTYEQYF.

The rearrangement joins TRBV10-3 to TRBJ2-1; 11 bases fit TRBD2. There are 15 residues in the CDR3. Losses at the gene ends were 9 bases for V and 6 bases for J; bases not matched to a gene: 10. Per the germline V gene, CDR1 is ENHRY and CDR2 is SYGVKD. In DNA form, the CDR3 reads TGTGCCATAAGGATATCCGGGACTAGCGGCAATGAGCAGTTCTTC. Translating gives CAIRISGTSGNEQFF.

As concerns this clone: A read error may be the cause here, since a much bigger clone is one base away. The rearrangement joins TRBV11-3 to TRBJ2-2; 10 nucleotides agree with TRBD1. CDR1 is SGHNT, CDR2 YENEEA, per germline. V dropped 5 bases and J dropped 0; count of bases not matched to a gene: 3. This CDR3 is 16 amino acids long. In DNA form, the CDR3 reads TGTGCCAGCAGCCCGGGGACAGGGGCGAACACCGGGGAGCTGTTTTTT. It translates to CASSPGTGANTGELFF.

This chain connects TRBV6-5 to TRBJ1-6; D call uncertain. The length of the CDR3 is 14 residues. Trimming took 5 bases from V and 1 from J, leaving 6 bases between them. Germline V lookup: CDR1 MNHEY, CDR2 SVGAGI. The CDR3 loop reads CASSISSYNSPLHF. In DNA form, the CDR3 reads TGTGCCAGCAGTATCTCGTCCTATAATTCACCCCTCCACTTT.

The chain recombines TRBV6-5 with TRBJ1-2; maybe TRBD1 (5 bases). The CDR3 is made up of 13 amino acids. The ends were cut back, 3 bases at V and 3 bases at J, with 8 bases in the middle. CDR1 is MNHEY, CDR2 SVGAGI, per germline. In DNA form, the CDR3 reads TGTGCCAGCAGTTATGGGGCGGACTATGGCTACACCTTC. Its translation: CASSYGADYGYTF.

The chain combines TRBV5-1 with TRBJ1-1; no clear D. V lost 1 base to trimming and J lost 10 bases, with 17 bases between them. Looked up from germline, CDR1 is SGHRS and CDR2 is YFSETQ. The CDR3 covers 14 residues. The CDR3 reads CASSLSILETAAFF. The CDR3 DNA follows: TGCGCCAGCAGCTTGAGTATCCTAGAGACCGCAGCTTTCTTT.

V gene TRBV14 combines with J gene TRBJ1-1; possibly TRBD1 for D (5 bases). This CDR3 has 13 amino acids. Germline V gene data show CDR1 as SGHDN and CDR2 as FVKESK. V was clipped by 4 bases and J by 7 bases, with 13 bases between them. The CDR3 protein is CASSPGSGVEAFF. The CDR3 region has the DNA TGTGCCAGCAGCCCAGGGTCGGGGGTTGAAGCTTTCTTT.

This chain connects TRBV30 to TRBJ2-1; 12 positions match TRBD2. The CDR3 is 15 amino acids. The V gene's germline CDR1 is GTSNPN and CDR2 SVGIG (reference sequence). V shed 7 bases, J shed 0 bases, and the junction held 4 bases outside the gene matches. CDR3 bases: TGTGCCTCCGGACTAGCGGGGAGCTCCTACAATGAGCAGTTCTTC. Its protein product is CASGLAGSSYNEQFF.

The genes are TRBV27 and TRBJ1-6, with D perhaps matching TRBD1 (6 bases). CDR1 is MNHEY, CDR2 SMNVEV, per germline (reference sequence). CDR3 size: 15 residues. The V and J ends lost 3 bases and 1 base respectively, with 7 bases between them. Written as DNA, the CDR3 is TGTGCCAGCAGTTTTCAGGGGTCCTATAATTCACCCCTCCACTTT. Its protein is CASSFQGSYNSPLHF.